The present entry profiles one T cell receptor beta chain with its context. This entry belongs to a study of T-cell reconstitution after alpha-beta-depleted transplantation in children. For TCRbeta, the library was prepared with unique molecular identifiers. A single record per CDR3 protein comes from TCRdb applying MiXCR to the PCR reads. Among about 640,000 distinct CDR3 sequences listed, over 15% were seen once. V lost 7 bases and J lost 8; bases outside the gene matches: 11. The CDR3 length is 15 residues. The sequence came from a human donor who donated a stem cell graft to a child with acute myeloid leukemia. The chain links TRBV12-3 or TRBV12-4 to TRBJ1-6; the match to TRBD1 covers 7 bases. This specimen was PBMCs from the stem cell graft donor, taken from the stem cell graft. The CDR3 reads CASTDLRQGHSPLHF. In nucleotides, the CDR3 is TGTGCCAGCACCGACTTGAGACAGGGTCATTCACCCCTCCACTTT.